This TCR beta chain was sequenced in a study of blood T cell repertoires in COVID-19. The CDR3 is 14 residues long. V was clipped by 3 bases and J by 5 bases, with 10 bases between them. Germline CDR1 is SGHAT and CDR2 is FQNNGV. Generated by immunoSEQ multiplex PCR, the TCRdb table keeps only in-frame clones and is missing some. Here the sample spans about 270,000 clones, 86% being singletons. This clone was seen only once. The sample taken for sequencing was peripheral blood. The sequence derives from a woman aged 30 to 39 with COVID-19, enrolled during active disease. This sequence joins TRBV11-2 and TRBJ1-4; a possible D gene is TRBD1 (6 bases). The CDR3 here is CASSFGQSNEKLFF. CDR3 bases: TGTGCCAGCAGCTTCGGACAGTCCAATGAAAAACTGTTTTTT.